The clone carrying this TCR beta chain was picked up many times. Its antigen is currently unknown. The data originate from a study of CD8+CD57+ T cells in acquired aplastic anemia. According to the study, genomic DNA was the template for TCR beta VDJ and CDR3 profiling. TCRdb recomputed calls from the reads with MiXCR, one row per CDR3 protein. This sample carries under 350,000 distinct CDR3 sequences, approximately 58% of them seen once, and the ten largest clones take roughly 1.2%. Individuals selected for sequencing had exhibited CD8+CD57+ cell expansion on flow cytometry. A severe acquired aplastic anemia diagnosis applied to all patients. Blood came from patients not yet given any therapy. Points from the study as a whole: Patients and healthy controls showed no significant CD8+ Simpson's diversity difference. Patients shared just under 30 CD8+ CDR3 sequences with controls.

Input material: sorted CD4+, CD8+, or CD8+CD57+ T cells (not recorded which) from PBMCs. This sequence originates from a human donor with aplastic anemia.

The CDR3: CASSYSPPSGGTDTQYF. The CDR3 DNA reads as TGTGCCAGCAGTTACTCCCCCCCAAGCGGGGGCACAGATACGCAGTATTTT. J is TRBJ2-3 and V is TRBV6-5; the match to TRBD2 covers 7 bases. This CDR3 is built from 17 residues. CDR1 MNHEY and CDR2 SVGAGI come from the germline V gene. The V segment lost 0 bases and the J segment 1 base; nucleotides outside the gene matches: 7.